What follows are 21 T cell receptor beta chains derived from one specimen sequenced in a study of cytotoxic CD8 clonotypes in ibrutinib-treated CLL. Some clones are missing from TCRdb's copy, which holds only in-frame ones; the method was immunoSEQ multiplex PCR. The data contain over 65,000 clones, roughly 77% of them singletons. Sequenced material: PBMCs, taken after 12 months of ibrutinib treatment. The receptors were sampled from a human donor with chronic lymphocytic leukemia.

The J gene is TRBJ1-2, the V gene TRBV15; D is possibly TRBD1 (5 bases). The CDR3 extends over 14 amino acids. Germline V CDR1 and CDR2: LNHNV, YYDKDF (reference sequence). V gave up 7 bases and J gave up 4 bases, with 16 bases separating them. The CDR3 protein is CATTQGAPGYGYTF. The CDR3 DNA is TGTGCCACCACCCAAGGGGCGCCGGGCTATGGCTACACCTTC.

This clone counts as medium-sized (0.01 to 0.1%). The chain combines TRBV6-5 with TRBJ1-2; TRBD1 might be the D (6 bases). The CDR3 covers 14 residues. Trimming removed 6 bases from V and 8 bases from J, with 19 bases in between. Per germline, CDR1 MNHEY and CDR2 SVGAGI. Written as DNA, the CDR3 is TGTGCCAGCAGGCCACCCAACGGGGGGCTCGGCTACACCTTC. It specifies CASRPPNGGLGYTF.

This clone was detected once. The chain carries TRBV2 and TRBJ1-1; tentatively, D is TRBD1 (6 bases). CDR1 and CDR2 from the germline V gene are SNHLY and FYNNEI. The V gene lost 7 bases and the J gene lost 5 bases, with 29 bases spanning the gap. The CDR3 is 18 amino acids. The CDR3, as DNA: TGTGCCAGCACCCAGGCCCCCTTGGCGCAGGGGCTCGGAACTGAAGCTTTCTTT. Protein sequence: CASTQAPLAQGLGTEAFF.

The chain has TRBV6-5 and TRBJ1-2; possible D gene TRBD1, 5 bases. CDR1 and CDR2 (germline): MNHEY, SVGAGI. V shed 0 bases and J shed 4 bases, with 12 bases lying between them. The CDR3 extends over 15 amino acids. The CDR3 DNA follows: TGTGCCAGCAGTTACTCGACGCTTGGGGCCTATGGCTACACCTTC. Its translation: CASSYSTLGAYGYTF.

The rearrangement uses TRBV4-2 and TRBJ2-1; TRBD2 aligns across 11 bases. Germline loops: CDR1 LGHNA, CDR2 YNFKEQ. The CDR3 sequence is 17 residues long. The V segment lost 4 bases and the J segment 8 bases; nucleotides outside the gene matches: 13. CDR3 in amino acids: CASSPGPQLAGVYEQFF. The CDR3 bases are TGTGCCAGCAGCCCCGGCCCACAACTAGCGGGGGTTTATGAGCAGTTCTTC.

CDR3 nucleotides: TGCGCCAGCAGCGCTACCGGGCACTACGAGCAGTACTTC. It specifies CASSATGHYEQYF. V usage is TRBV5-1 and J usage is TRBJ2-7, with D hard to call. Trimming took 4 bases from V and 3 from J, leaving 11 bases between them. The germline V gene encodes CDR1 SGHRS and CDR2 YFSETQ. The CDR3 consists of 13 residues.

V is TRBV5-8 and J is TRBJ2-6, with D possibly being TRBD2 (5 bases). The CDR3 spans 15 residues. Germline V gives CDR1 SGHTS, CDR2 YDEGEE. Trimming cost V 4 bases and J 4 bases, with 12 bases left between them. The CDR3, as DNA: TGTGCCAGCAGCCCCGACGGGGAGGGGGCCAACGTCCTGACTTTC. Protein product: CASSPDGEGANVLTF.

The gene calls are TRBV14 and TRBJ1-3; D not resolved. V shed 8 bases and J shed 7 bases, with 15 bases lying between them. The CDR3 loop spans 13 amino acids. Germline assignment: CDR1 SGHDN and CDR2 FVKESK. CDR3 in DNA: TGTGCCAGCCGGGCCTCCTTGGGGAACACCATATATTTT. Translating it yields CASRASLGNTIYF. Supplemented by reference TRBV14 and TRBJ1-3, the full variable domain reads EAGVTQFPSHSVIEKGQTVTLRCDPISGHDNLYWYRRVMGKEIKFLLHFVKESKQDESGMPNNRFLAERTGGTYSTLKVQPAELEDSGVYFCASRASLGNTIYFGEGSWLTVV.

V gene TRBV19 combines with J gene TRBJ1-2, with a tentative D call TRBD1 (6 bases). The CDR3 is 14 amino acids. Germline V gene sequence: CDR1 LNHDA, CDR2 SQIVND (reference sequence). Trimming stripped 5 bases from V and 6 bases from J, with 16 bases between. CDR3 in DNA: TGTGCCAGTAGTCCCTGGACAGAAGGGGATGGCTACACCTTC. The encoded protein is CASSPWTEGDGYTF.

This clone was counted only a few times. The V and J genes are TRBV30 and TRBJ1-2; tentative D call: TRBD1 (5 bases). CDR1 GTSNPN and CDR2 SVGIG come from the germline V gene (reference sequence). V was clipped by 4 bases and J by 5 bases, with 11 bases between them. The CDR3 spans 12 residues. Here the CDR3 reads CAWTGRGYGYTF. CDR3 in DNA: TGTGCCTGGACGGGAAGGGGTTATGGCTACACCTTC.

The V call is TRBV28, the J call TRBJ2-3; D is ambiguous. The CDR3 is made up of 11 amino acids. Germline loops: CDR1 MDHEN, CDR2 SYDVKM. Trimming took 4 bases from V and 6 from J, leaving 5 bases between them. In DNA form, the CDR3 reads TGTGCCAGCAGTTCATGGGATACGCAGTATTTT. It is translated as CASSSWDTQYF.

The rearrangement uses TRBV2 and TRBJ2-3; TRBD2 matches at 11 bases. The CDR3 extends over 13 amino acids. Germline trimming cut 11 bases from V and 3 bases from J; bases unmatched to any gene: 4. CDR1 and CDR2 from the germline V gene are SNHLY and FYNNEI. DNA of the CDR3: TGTGCCGGCGGGACTAGCGGTACAGATACGCAGTATTTT. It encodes CAGGTSGTDTQYF.

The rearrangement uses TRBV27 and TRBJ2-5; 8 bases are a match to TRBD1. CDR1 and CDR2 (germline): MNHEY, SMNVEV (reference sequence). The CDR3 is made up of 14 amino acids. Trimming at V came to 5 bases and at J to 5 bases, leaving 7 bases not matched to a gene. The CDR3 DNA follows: TGTGCCAGCAGTCACCGGACAGGGAGTGAGACCCAGTACTTC. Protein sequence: CASSHRTGSETQYF.

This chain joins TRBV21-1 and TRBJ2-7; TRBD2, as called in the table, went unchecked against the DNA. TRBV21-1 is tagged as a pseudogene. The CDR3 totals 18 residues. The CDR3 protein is CASSNRGQREGPSGEQYF. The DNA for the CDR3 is TGTGCCAGCAGCAACAGAGGCCAGCGGGAGGGCCCGTCTGGCGAGCAGTACTTC.

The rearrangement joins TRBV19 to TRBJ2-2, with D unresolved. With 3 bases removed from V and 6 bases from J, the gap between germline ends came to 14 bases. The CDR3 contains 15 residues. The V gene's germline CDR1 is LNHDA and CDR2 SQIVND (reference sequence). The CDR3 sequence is CASSMRLEVAGELFF. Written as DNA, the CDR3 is TGTGCCAGTAGTATGCGGCTGGAAGTGGCCGGGGAGCTGTTTTTT.

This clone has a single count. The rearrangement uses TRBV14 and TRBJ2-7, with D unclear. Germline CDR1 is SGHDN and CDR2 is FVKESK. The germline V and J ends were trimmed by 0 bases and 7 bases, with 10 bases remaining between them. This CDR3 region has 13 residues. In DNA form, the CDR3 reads TGTGCCAGCAGCCAAGATGGGGTCGGGGAGCAGTACTTC. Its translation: CASSQDGVGEQYF.

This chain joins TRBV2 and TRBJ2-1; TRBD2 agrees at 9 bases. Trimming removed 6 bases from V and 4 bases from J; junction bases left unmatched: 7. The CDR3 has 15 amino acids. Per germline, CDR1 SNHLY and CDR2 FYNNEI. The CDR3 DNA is TGTGCCAGCAGCGCCACAAGCGGGGGGTACAATGAGCAGTTCTTC. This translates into CASSATSGGYNEQFF.

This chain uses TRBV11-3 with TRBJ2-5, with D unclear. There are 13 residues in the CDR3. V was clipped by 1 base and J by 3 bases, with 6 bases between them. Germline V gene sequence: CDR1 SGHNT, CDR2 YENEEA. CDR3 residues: CASSLGPEETQYF. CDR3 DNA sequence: TGTGCCAGCAGCTTAGGGCCTGAAGAGACCCAGTACTTC.

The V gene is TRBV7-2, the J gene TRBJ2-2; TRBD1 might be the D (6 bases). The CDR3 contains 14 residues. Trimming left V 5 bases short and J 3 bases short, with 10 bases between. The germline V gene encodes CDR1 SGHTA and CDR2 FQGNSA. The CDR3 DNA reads TGTGCCAGCAGCCCGGGACACGACACCGGGGAGCTGTTTTTT. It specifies CASSPGHDTGELFF. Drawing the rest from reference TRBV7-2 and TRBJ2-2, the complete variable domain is GAGVSQSPSNKVTEKGKDVELRCDPISGHTALYWYRQSLGQGLEFLIYFQGNSAPDKSGLPSDRFSAERTGGSVSTLTIQRTQQEDSAVYLCASSPGHDTGELFFGEGSRLTVL.

Here the CDR3 reads CASSPRGQGAVYEQYF. CDR3 nucleotides: TGTGCCAGCAGTCCTCGAGGACAGGGGGCGGTTTACGAGCAGTACTTC. J is TRBJ2-7 and V is TRBV27, with 11 bases lining up with TRBD1. There are 16 residues in the CDR3. J lost 4 bases, V lost 5 bases, and 10 bases had no gene match. Germline values: CDR1 MNHEY, CDR2 SMNVEV (reference sequence).

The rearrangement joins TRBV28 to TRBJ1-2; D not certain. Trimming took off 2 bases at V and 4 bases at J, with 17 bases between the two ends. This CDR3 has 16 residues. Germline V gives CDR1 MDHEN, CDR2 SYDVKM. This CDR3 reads CASSLDGGNTPYGYTF. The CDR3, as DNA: TGTGCCAGCAGTTTAGACGGCGGGAACACCCCCTATGGCTACACCTTC.